A selection of T cell receptor beta chains follows, all from one sample in a study of T cell responses to AZD1222 COVID-19 vaccine. Only in-frame clones appear in the TCRdb table, and some are missing; sequencing was by immunoSEQ multiplex PCR. The sample yields approximately 130,000 clones, 86% seen once. The specimen comprised peripheral blood, sampled 28 days after the second AZD1222 dose. The receptors here all came from an adult who received the AZD1222 COVID-19 vaccine. The CDR3 runs from the conserved cysteine through the conserved F or W. D genes are given only for firm matches. The listing skips clone size in some rows; elsewhere it reads once, few, many or a size class.

CDR3	DNA	V	J	D	size
CASSLYRGGNTIYF	TGTGCCAGCAGCCTCTACAGGGGCGGAAACACCATATATTTT	TRBV11-2	TRBJ1-3	TRBD1	few
CASSQGSRGEAFF	TGTGCCAGCAGCCAAGGTTCGAGGGGTGAAGCTTTCTTT	TRBV4-2	TRBJ1-1	-	once
CASSLEVSGTQYF	TGTGCCAGCAGCTTAGAGGTTTCGGGGACGCAGTATTTT	TRBV7-9	TRBJ2-3	-	-
CASSTRTGKDGYTF	TGTGCCAGCTCAACCCGGACAGGGAAGGATGGCTACACCTTC	TRBV18	TRBJ1-2	TRBD1	-
CASSLGGLGLNPDTQYF	TGTGCCAGCAGCTTGGGGGGACTAGGGTTGAACCCAGATACGCAGTATTTT	TRBV5-5	TRBJ2-3	TRBD2	-
CAWSVDVIRSYTF	TGTGCCTGGAGTGTAGACGTCATTAGAAGCTACACCTTC	TRBV30	TRBJ1-2	-	-
CASSYQGTTEAFF	TGTGCCAGCAGTTACCAAGGGACCACTGAAGCTTTCTTT	TRBV6-5	TRBJ1-1	-	few
CASSELRDQETQYF	TGCGCCAGCAGTGAGCTCCGTGACCAAGAGACCCAGTACTTC	TRBV10-1	TRBJ2-5	-	-
CASSEGATGDQPQHF	TGTGCCAGCAGTGAAGGGGCGACAGGGGATCAGCCCCAGCATTTT	TRBV2	TRBJ1-5	TRBD1	-
CASSVLMGTQYF	TGTGCCAGCAGTGTTCTTATGGGCACGCAGTATTTT	TRBV2	TRBJ2-3	-	few
CASSLSRNQPQHF	TGTGCCAGCAGCTTAAGTCGGAATCAGCCCCAGCATTTT	TRBV7-2	TRBJ1-5	-	once
CAVGKGGNSYEQYF	TGTGCCGTAGGGAAGGGGGGCAACTCCTACGAGCAGTACTTC	TRBV2	TRBJ2-7	-	-
CASSSPEFSNTGELFF	TGTGCCAGCAGCTCCCCCGAGTTCTCGAACACCGGGGAGCTGTTTTTT	TRBV13	TRBJ2-2	-	-
CASRDREAGNTIYF	TGTGCCAGCAGGGACAGGGAGGCTGGAAACACCATATATTTT	TRBV3-1/TRBV3-2	TRBJ1-3	TRBD1	-
CASIGEFNEKLFF	TGTGCCAGCATCGGGGAATTTAATGAAAAACTGTTTTTT	TRBV28	TRBJ1-4	-	-
CASSDGTGAITEAFF	TGCGCCAGCAGCGACGGGACAGGGGCGATCACTGAAGCTTTCTTT	TRBV4-3	TRBJ1-1	TRBD1	once
CASSFDRVDGYTF	TGTGCCAGCAGTTTCGACAGGGTTGATGGCTACACCTTC	TRBV6-5	TRBJ1-2	TRBD1	few
CASSQGGVRQEKLFF	TGCGCCAGCAGCCAAGGGGGAGTTAGGCAAGAAAAACTGTTTTTT	TRBV5-1	TRBJ1-4	-	-
CAISPPGTSFYEQYF	TGTGCCATCTCTCCCCCCGGGACTAGCTTCTACGAGCAGTACTTC	TRBV10-3	TRBJ2-7	TRBD2	-
CASSRWTGEGQPQHF	TGCGCCAGCAGCCGATGGACAGGGGAGGGTCAGCCCCAGCATTTT	TRBV4-3	TRBJ1-5	TRBD1	-
CASRAYRQSYEQYF	TGCGCCAGCAGGGCCTATAGGCAGTCCTACGAGCAGTACTTC	TRBV10-2	TRBJ2-7	-	few
CASSLLGQYTDTQYF	TGTGCCAGCAGCCTATTGGGGCAGTACACAGATACGCAGTATTTT	TRBV6-5	TRBJ2-3	-	few
CASSQSGGRNQPQHF	TGCGCCAGCTCACAAAGCGGAGGGCGCAATCAGCCCCAGCATTTT	TRBV5-1	TRBJ1-5	-	-
CASSQAQGTNEKLFF	TGTGCCAGCAGCCAAGCCCAGGGGACTAATGAAAAACTGTTTTTT	TRBV4-2	TRBJ1-4	-	-
CASSRGQGSETQYF	TGCGCCAGCAGCCGCGGACAGGGCTCGGAGACCCAGTACTTC	TRBV4-3	TRBJ2-5	TRBD1	-
CASSYASGPLHF	TGTGCCAGCAGCTATGCGAGTGGACCCCTCCACTTT	TRBV7-9	TRBJ1-6	-	-
CASSPGNERGEQFF	TGTGCCAGCAGCCCGGGAAATGAACGAGGTGAGCAGTTCTTC	TRBV5-6	TRBJ2-1	-	-
CASSLARGYNSPLHF	TGTGCCAGCAGCTTAGCCCGAGGGTATAATTCACCCCTCCACTTT	TRBV7-9	TRBJ1-6	-	-
CASSGRTGPSGNTIYF	TGTGCCAGCAGCGGAAGGACAGGGCCCTCTGGAAACACCATATATTTT	TRBV9	TRBJ1-3	TRBD1	-
CASSLAGALNTEAFF	TGCGCCAGCAGCTTGGCCGGGGCCTTGAACACTGAAGCTTTCTTT	TRBV5-1	TRBJ1-1	-	-
CASSPTGIRSYNEQFF	TGCGCCAGCAGCCCTACAGGGATCAGATCCTACAATGAGCAGTTCTTC	TRBV4-1	TRBJ2-1	-	-
CASSWTSGEETQYF	TGTGCCAGCAGCTGGACTAGCGGGGAAGAGACCCAGTACTTC	TRBV5-6	TRBJ2-5	TRBD2	once
CASSSWTGGNEQFF	TGTGCCAGCAGCTCGTGGACAGGAGGCAATGAGCAGTTCTTC	TRBV7-2	TRBJ2-1	TRBD1	-
CAWSVGRYNYGYTF	TGTGCCTGGAGTGTAGGTCGGTACAACTATGGCTACACCTTC	TRBV30	TRBJ1-2	-	few
CASSYTSPETQYF	TGTGCCAGCAGTTACACATCCCCAGAGACCCAGTACTTC	TRBV6-6	TRBJ2-5	-	-
CASSFNSWNEKLFF	TGCGCCAGCAGCTTTAACAGTTGGAATGAAAAACTGTTTTTT	TRBV5-1	TRBJ1-4	-	-
CASSRTGAYEQYF	TGTGCCAGCAGTCGGACAGGGGCCTACGAGCAGTACTTC	TRBV6-2/TRBV6-3	TRBJ2-7	TRBD1	few
CASSLQTRTETQYF	TGTGCCAGCAGTTTACAGACGCGGACAGAGACCCAGTACTTC	TRBV7-2	TRBJ2-5	-	-
CASSYSGVNEKLFF	TGTGCCAGCAGTTACTCCGGGGTTAATGAAAAACTGTTTTTT	TRBV6-5	TRBJ1-4	-	once
CASSQDLGGGNNEQFF	TGTGCCAGCAGCCAAGATCTCGGGGGGGGCAACAATGAGCAGTTCTTC	TRBV3-1/TRBV3-2	TRBJ2-1	TRBD2	-
CASSRWSGGDYGYTF	TGTGCCAGCAGTCGTTGGTCAGGGGGCGACTATGGCTACACCTTC	TRBV6-4	TRBJ1-2	TRBD1	-
CASSADTRGTLHF	TGTGCCAGCAGCGCGGACACGCGGGGCACCCTCCACTTT	TRBV9	TRBJ1-6	-	-
CASSLGDTGELFF	TGTGCCAGCAGCTTAGGTGACACCGGGGAGCTGTTTTTT	TRBV11-3	TRBJ2-2	-	-
CASSHTALTGHRGYTF	TGTGCCAGCAGCCACACCGCTTTGACAGGGCACAGGGGCTACACCTTC	TRBV11-3	TRBJ1-2	TRBD1	once
CATSDKRQGESPLHF	TGTGCCACCAGTGATAAGAGACAGGGAGAATCACCCCTCCACTTT	TRBV24-1	TRBJ1-6	TRBD1	-
CASSPEGPLGAYNSPLHF	TGTGCCAGCAGCCCCGAGGGACCACTAGGCGCCTATAATTCACCCCTCCACTTT	TRBV11-3	TRBJ1-6	-	-
CAISERGQKPGAGNTIYF	TGTGCCATCAGTGAGAGGGGACAAAAACCGGGTGCTGGAAACACCATATATTTT	TRBV10-3	TRBJ1-3	-	-
CASSLVAGTSTGELFF	TGTGCCAGCAGCTTAGTGGCGGGGACGAGCACCGGGGAGCTGTTTTTT	TRBV7-3	TRBJ2-2	-	-
CASSSKGGRVGGEKLFF	TGTGCCAGCAGCTCGAAAGGTGGTAGAGTCGGCGGGGAAAAACTGTTTTTT	TRBV5-4	TRBJ1-4	-	-
CASSEYLTDRGPYEQYF	TGTGCCAGCAGTGAATATTTGACGGACAGGGGTCCCTACGAGCAGTACTTC	TRBV6-1	TRBJ2-7	TRBD1	-
CASRDRGLNTEAFF	TGTGCCAGCAGGGACAGGGGGTTGAACACTGAAGCTTTCTTT	TRBV6-6	TRBJ1-1	TRBD1	-
CASTRTGNYGYTF	TGTGCCAGTACTCGGACAGGCAACTATGGCTACACCTTC	TRBV19	TRBJ1-2	TRBD1	once
CASTTGQGRVNEQFF	TGTGCCAGCACCACCGGACAGGGGAGGGTCAATGAGCAGTTCTTC	TRBV28	TRBJ2-1	TRBD1	-